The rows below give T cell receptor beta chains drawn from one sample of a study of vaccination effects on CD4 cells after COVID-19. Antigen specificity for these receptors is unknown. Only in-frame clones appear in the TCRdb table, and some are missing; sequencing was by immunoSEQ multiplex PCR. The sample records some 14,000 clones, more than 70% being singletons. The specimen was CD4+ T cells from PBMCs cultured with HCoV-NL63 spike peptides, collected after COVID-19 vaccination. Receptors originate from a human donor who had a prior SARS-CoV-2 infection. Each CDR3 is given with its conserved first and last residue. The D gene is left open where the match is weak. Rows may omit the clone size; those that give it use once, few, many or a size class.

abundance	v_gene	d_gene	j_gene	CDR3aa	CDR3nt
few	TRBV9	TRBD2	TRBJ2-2	CASSVRSSGGPNTGELFF	TGTGCCAGCAGCGTACGTTCTAGCGGGGGCCCGAACACCGGGGAGCTGTTTTTT
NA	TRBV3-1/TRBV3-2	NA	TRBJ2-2	CASSRLGVTGELFF	TGTGCCAGCAGCCGACTAGGAGTGACCGGGGAGCTGTTTTTT
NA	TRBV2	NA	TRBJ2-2	CASSEEGWNTGELFF	TGTGCCAGCAGTGAAGAGGGTTGGAACACCGGGGAGCTGTTTTTT
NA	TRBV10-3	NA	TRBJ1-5	CAISEQQNSNQPQHF	TGTGCCATCAGTGAGCAGCAAAATAGCAATCAGCCCCAGCATTTT
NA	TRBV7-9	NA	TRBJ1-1	CASSLDTLYTEAFF	TGTGCCAGCAGCTTGGACACGCTGTACACTGAAGCTTTCTTT
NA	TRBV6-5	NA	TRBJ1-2	CASSYSNTLGGYTF	TGTGCCAGCAGTTACTCGAACACCTTGGGGGGCTACACCTTC
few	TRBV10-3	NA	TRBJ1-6	CAISVKGSNNSPLHF	TGTGCCATCAGTGTCAAGGGGTCAAATAATTCACCCCTCCACTTT
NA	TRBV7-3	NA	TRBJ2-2	CASSYQHTGELFF	TGTGCCAGCAGCTACCAGCACACCGGGGAGCTGTTTTTT
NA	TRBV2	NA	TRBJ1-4	CASSARPIEANEKLFF	TGTGCCAGCAGTGCCCGGCCCATTGAGGCTAATGAAAAACTGTTTTTT
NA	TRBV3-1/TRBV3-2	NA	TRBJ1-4	CASSPVRAEKLFF	TGTGCCAGCAGCCCGGTCCGGGCTGAAAAACTGTTTTTT
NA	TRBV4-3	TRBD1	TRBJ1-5	CASSHSPGGQFQPQHF	TGCGCCAGCAGCCACAGCCCCGGGGGACAGTTTCAGCCCCAGCATTTT
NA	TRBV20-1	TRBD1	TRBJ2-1	CSASYRGHNEQFF	TGCAGTGCTAGTTACAGGGGGCACAATGAGCAGTTCTTC
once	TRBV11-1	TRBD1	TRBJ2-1	CASSRNRGDEQFF	TGTGCCAGCAGCCGGAACAGGGGGGATGAGCAGTTCTTC
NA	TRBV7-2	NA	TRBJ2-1	CASSLAGVSYNEQFF	TGTGCCAGCAGCTTAGCGGGAGTCTCCTACAATGAGCAGTTCTTC
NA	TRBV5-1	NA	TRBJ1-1	CASSVEFLDTEAFF	TGCGCCAGCAGTGTCGAGTTTTTGGACACTGAAGCTTTCTTT
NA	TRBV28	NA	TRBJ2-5	CASSIKRRETQYF	TGTGCCAGCAGTATTAAACGGAGAGAGACCCAGTACTTC
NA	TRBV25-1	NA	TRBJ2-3	CASRVTDTQYF	TGTGCCAGCAGGGTGACAGATACGCAGTATTTT
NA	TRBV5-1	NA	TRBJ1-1	CASSDTFNLNTEAFF	TGCGCCAGCAGCGATACCTTTAATTTGAACACTGAAGCTTTCTTT
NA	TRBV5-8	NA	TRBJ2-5	CASSPGYRVQETQYF	TGTGCCAGCAGCCCGGGATACAGGGTTCAAGAGACCCAGTACTTC
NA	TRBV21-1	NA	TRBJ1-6	CASSKGVLDSPLHF	TGTGCCAGCAGCAAGGGGGTACTGGATTCACCCCTCCACTTT
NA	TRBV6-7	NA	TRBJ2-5	CASSYPTWGEAVGETQYF	TGTGCCAGCAGTTACCCGACCTGGGGTGAGGCAGTAGGGGAGACCCAGTACTTC
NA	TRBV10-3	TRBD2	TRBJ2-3	CAISLAGPTDTQYF	TGTGCCATCAGCTTAGCGGGACCCACGGATACGCAGTATTTT
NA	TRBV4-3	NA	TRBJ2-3	CASSQVREWADTQYF	TGCGCCAGCAGCCAGGTTCGGGAGTGGGCAGATACGCAGTATTTT
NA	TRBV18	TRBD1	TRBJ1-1	CASSHRDSNTEAFF	TGTGCCAGCTCGCACCGGGACAGTAACACTGAAGCTTTCTTT
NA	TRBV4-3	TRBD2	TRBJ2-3	CASSQGGTSKDTQYF	TGCGCCAGCAGCCAAGGGGGGACTAGCAAAGATACGCAGTATTTT
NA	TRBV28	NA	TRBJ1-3	CASSFLRGSGNTIYF	TGTGCCAGCAGTTTCCTCCGAGGGTCAGGAAACACCATATATTTT
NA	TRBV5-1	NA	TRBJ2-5	CASSLYGRDGPQETQYF	TGCGCCAGCAGCTTATATGGCAGGGACGGACCCCAAGAGACCCAGTACTTC
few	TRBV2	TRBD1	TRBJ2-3	CASSTRQGRTDTQYF	TGTGCCAGCAGTACACGACAGGGCCGGACAGATACGCAGTATTTT
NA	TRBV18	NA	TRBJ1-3	CASSPGTTDDTIYF	TGTGCCAGCTCACCCGGGACAACGGATGACACCATATATTTT
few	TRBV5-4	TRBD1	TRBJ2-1	CASSSRTGTVYNEQFF	TGTGCCAGCAGCTCAAGGACCGGGACAGTATACAATGAGCAGTTCTTC
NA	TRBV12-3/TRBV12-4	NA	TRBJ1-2	CASSFDWSHGYTF	TGTGCCAGCAGTTTCGACTGGTCTCATGGCTACACCTTC
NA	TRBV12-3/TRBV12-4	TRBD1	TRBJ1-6	CASRGQGVSPLHF	TGTGCCAGCAGGGGACAGGGGGTTTCACCCCTCCACTTT
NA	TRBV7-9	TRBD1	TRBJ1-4	CASSLGRGQGDEKLFF	TGTGCCAGCAGCTTAGGGAGGGGACAGGGTGATGAAAAACTGTTTTTT
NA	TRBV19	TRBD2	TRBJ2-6	CASSTQPGTSDSGANVLTF	TGTGCCAGTAGTACCCAACCCGGGACTAGTGATTCTGGGGCCAACGTCCTGACTTTC
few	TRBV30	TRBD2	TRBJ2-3	CAWRTSGIDTQYF	TGTGCCTGGAGAACTAGCGGGATTGATACGCAGTATTTT
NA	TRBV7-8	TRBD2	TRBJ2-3	CASSLFNGASGIPDTQYF	TGTGCCAGCAGCCTATTCAACGGGGCTAGCGGCATCCCAGATACGCAGTATTTT
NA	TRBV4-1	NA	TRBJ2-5	CASSQDMAIQETQYF	TGCGCCAGCAGCCAAGATATGGCTATCCAAGAGACCCAGTACTTC
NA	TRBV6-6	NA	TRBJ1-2	CASSRSGPYTF	TGTGCCAGCAGTAGATCCGGGCCCTACACCTTC
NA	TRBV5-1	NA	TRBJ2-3	CASSLRELGTDTQYF	TGCGCCAGCAGCTTGCGGGAGTTGGGCACAGATACGCAGTATTTT
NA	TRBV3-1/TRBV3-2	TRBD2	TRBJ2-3	CASSQWRGGRTDTQYF	TGTGCCAGCAGCCAGTGGCGGGGGGGCCGCACAGATACGCAGTATTTT
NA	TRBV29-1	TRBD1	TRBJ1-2	CSVLGQGLYGYTF	TGCAGCGTCCTAGGACAGGGCCTCTATGGCTACACCTTC
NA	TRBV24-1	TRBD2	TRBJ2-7	CATSDLRLAGTYEQYF	TGTGCCACCAGTGACCTTCGACTAGCGGGAACCTACGAGCAGTACTTC
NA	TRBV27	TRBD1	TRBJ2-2	CASSFSFGQGLGNTGELFF	TGTGCCAGCAGTTTTTCGTTTGGACAGGGGTTGGGGAACACCGGGGAGCTGTTTTTT
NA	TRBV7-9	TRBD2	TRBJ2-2	CASSSGLTSGYTGELFF	TGTGCCAGCAGCTCCGGGCTGACTAGCGGGTACACCGGGGAGCTGTTTTTT
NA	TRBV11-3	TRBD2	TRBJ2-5	CASSFSLAGDETQYF	TGTGCCAGCAGCTTCTCTCTAGCGGGAGATGAGACCCAGTACTTC
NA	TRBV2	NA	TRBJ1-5	CASSEGHNQPQHF	TGTGCCAGCAGTGAGGGACACAATCAGCCCCAGCATTTT
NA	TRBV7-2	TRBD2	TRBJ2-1	CASSLAAPWRSGILDEQFF	TGTGCCAGCAGCTTAGCGGCCCCCTGGAGGAGCGGGATTCTCGATGAGCAGTTCTTC
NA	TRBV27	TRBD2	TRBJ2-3	CASSWGREGDTQYF	TGTGCCAGCAGTTGGGGACGGGAGGGTGATACGCAGTATTTT